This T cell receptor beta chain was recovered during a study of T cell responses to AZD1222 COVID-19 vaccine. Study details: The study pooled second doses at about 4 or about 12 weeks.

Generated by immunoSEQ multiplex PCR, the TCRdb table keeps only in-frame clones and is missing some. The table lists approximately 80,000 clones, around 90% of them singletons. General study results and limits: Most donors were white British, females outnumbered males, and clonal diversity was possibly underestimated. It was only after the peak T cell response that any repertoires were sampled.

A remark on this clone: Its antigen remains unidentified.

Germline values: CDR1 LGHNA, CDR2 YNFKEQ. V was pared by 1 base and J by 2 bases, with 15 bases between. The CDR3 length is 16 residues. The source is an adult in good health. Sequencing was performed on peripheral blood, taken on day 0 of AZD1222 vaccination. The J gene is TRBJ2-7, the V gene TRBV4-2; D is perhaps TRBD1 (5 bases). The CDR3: CASSQASAQGPYEQYF. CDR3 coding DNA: TGTGCCAGCAGCCAAGCCTCTGCGCAGGGCCCCTACGAGCAGTACTTC.